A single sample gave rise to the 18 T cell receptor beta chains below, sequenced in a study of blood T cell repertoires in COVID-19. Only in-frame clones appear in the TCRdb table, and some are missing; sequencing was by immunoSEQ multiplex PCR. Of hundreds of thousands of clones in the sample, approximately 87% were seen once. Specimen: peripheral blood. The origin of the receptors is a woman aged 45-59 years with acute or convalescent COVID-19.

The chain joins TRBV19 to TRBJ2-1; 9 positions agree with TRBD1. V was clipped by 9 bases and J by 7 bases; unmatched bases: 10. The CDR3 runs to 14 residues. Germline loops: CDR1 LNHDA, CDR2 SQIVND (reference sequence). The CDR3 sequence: CASQDRGGENEQFF. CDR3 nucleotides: TGTGCCAGCCAGGACAGGGGAGGAGAGAATGAGCAGTTCTTC.

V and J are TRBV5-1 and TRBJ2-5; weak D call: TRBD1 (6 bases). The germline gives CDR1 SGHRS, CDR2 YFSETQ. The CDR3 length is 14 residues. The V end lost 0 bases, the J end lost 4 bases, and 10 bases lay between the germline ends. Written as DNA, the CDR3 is TGCGCCAGCAGCTTGGGGGGGCCGGGAGAGACCCAGTACTTC. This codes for CASSLGGPGETQYF.

The CDR3 DNA reads TGTGCCTGGAGTGTCCCGGGGAACTATGGCTACACCTTC. The encoded protein is CAWSVPGNYGYTF. The chain recombines TRBV30 with TRBJ1-2; D gene unclear. The V end was cut by 0 bases, the J end by 2 bases, with 7 bases between. The CDR3 totals 13 residues. Germline V gene lookup returns CDR1 GTSNPN and CDR2 SVGIG (reference sequence).

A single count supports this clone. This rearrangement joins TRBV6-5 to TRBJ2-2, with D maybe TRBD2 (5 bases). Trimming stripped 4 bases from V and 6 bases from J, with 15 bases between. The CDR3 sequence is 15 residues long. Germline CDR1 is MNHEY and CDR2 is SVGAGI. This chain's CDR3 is CASSSPGFTPGELFF. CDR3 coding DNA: TGTGCCAGCAGTTCCCCGGGATTTACCCCCGGGGAGCTGTTTTTT.

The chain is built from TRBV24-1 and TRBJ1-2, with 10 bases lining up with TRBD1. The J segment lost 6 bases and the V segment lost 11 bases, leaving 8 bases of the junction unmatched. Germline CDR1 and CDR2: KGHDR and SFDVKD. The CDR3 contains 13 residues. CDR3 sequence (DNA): TGTGCCATCAGGGACAGGGGTAGAAATGGCTACACCTTC. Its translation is CAIRDRGRNGYTF.

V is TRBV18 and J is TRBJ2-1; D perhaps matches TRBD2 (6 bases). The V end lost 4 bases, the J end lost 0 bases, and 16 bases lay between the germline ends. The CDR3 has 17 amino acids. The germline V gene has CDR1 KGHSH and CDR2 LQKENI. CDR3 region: CASSRGLQFASYNEQFF. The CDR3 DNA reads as TGTGCCAGCTCACGAGGACTACAATTTGCCTCCTACAATGAGCAGTTCTTC. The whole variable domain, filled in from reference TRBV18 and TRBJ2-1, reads NAGVMQNPRHLVRRRGQEARLRCSPMKGHSHVYWYRQLPEEGLKFMVYLQKENIIDESGMPKERFSAEFPKEGPSILRIQQVVRGDSAAYFCASSRGLQFASYNEQFFGPGTRLTVL.

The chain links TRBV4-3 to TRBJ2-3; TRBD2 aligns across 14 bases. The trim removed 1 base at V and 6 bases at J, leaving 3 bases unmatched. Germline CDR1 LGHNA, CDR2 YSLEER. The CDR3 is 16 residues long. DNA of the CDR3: TGCGCCAGCAGCCAAGGGAGACTAGCGGGGGGGGATACGCAGTATTTT. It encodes CASSQGRLAGGDTQYF.

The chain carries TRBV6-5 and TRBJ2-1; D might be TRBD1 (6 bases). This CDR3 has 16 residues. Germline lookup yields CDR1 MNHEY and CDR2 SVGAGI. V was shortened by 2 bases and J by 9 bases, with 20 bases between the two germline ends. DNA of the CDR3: TGTGCCAGCAGTTACGCAATACAGGGAATTGGTAGTGAGCAGTTCTTC. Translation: CASSYAIQGIGSEQFF.

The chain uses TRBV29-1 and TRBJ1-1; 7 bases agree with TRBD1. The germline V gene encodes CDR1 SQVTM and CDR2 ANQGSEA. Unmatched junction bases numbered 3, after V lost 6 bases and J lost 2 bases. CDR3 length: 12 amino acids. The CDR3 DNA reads TGCAGCGTCGGACAGGTTAACACTGAAGCTTTCTTT. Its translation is CSVGQVNTEAFF.

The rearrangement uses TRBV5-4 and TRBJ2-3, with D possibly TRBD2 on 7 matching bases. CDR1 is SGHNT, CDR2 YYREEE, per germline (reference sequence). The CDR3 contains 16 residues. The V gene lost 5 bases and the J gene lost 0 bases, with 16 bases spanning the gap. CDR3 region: CASSQGAGASTDTQYF. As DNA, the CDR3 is TGTGCCAGCAGTCAAGGGGCGGGGGCTAGCACAGATACGCAGTATTTT.

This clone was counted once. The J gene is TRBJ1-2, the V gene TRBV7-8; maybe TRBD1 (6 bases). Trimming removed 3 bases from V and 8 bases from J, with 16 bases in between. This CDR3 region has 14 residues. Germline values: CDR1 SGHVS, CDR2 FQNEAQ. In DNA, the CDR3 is TGTGCCAGCAGCTTGACAGAAGACAGGAAGGGCTACACCTTC. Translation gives CASSLTEDRKGYTF.

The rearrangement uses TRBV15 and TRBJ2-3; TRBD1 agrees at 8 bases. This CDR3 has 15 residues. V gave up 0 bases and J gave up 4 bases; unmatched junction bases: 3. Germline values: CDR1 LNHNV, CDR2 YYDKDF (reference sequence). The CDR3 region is CATSRDRGPADTQYF. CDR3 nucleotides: TGTGCCACCAGCAGAGACAGGGGGCCTGCAGATACGCAGTATTTT.

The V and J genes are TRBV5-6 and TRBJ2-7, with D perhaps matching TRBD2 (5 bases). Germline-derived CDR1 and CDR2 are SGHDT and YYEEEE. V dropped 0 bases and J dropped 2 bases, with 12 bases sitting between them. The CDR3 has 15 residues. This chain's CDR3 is CASSLAERETYEQYF. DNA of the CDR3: TGTGCCAGCAGCTTGGCCGAGAGGGAGACCTACGAGCAGTACTTC.

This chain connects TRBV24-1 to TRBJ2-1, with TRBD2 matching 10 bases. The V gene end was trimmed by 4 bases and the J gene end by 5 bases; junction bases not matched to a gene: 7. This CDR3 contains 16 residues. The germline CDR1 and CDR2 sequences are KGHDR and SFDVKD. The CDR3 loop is CATSDPSGGGDNEQFF. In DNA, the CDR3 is TGTGCCACCAGTGACCCAAGCGGGGGGGGAGACAATGAGCAGTTCTTC.

CDR3: CAARQGATGNTIYF. Written as DNA, the CDR3 is TGTGCCGCGCGACAGGGGGCCACTGGAAACACCATATATTTT. The V and J genes are TRBV10-3 and TRBJ1-3, with 10 positions matching TRBD1. Per germline, CDR1 ENHRY and CDR2 SYGVKD. Trimming cost V 11 bases and J 2 bases; bases outside gene matches: 6. The CDR3 runs to 14 residues.

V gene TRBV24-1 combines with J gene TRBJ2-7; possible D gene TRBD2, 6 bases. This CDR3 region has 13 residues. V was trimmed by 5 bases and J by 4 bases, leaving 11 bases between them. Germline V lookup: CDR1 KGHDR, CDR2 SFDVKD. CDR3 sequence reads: CATSAAGRYEQYF. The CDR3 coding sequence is TGTGCCACCAGTGCGGCGGGGAGGTACGAGCAGTACTTC.

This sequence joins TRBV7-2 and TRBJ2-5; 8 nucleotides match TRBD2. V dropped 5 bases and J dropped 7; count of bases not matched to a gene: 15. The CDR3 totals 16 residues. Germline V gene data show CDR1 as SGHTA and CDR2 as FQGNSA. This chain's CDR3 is CASSLGTSGTRGTQYF. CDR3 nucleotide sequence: TGTGCCAGCAGCCTCGGAACTTCCGGGACTAGAGGGACCCAGTACTTC.

CDR3 protein: CASGLVQSENTGELFF. DNA for the CDR3: TGTGCTAGTGGTTTGGTACAGTCTGAGAACACCGGGGAGCTGTTTTTT. The V call is TRBV12-5, the J call TRBJ2-2; D is ambiguous. Trimming shortened V by 0 bases and J by 1 base, and 9 bases separated the two germline ends. The CDR3 extends over 16 amino acids. From germline, CDR1 is LGHNT and CDR2 FRNRAP.